Presented here are 10 T cell receptor beta chains from one specimen sequenced in a study of T cell changes during pregnancy in multiple sclerosis. Profiled with immunoSEQ multiplex PCR; TCRdb holds only in-frame clones, not every one. The repertoire includes about 67,000 clones, more than 90% of them detected once, and 2% to 2.5% sits in the top ten. The starting material was peripheral blood, obtained in the first trimester of pregnancy. These receptor sequences come from a female donor with multiple sclerosis, enrolled in a pregnancy study.

J is TRBJ2-2 and V is TRBV30; D may be TRBD2 (6 bases). V lost 1 base to trimming and J lost 4 bases, with 13 bases between them. The germline V gene encodes CDR1 GTSNPN and CDR2 SVGIG (reference sequence). The CDR3 is 15 residues long. Here the CDR3 DNA reads TGTGCCTGGAGTGCGGAGCGGGCGGGCACCGGGGAGCTGTTTTTT. Protein sequence: CAWSAERAGTGELFF.

The chain is built from TRBV19 and TRBJ2-5; 10 positions match TRBD1. The CDR3 contains 14 residues. The germline gives CDR1 LNHDA, CDR2 SQIVND (reference sequence). The V segment lost 6 bases and the J segment 5 bases; nucleotides outside the gene matches: 6. CDR3 in amino acids: CASRRTGGMETQYF. The CDR3 bases are TGTGCCAGTAGGAGGACAGGGGGAATGGAGACCCAGTACTTC.

The rearrangement links TRBV2 to TRBJ2-1; 13 bases match TRBD2. The CDR3 has 13 amino acids. The germline CDR1 and CDR2 sequences are SNHLY and FYNNEI. V was pared by 6 bases and J by 10 bases, with 3 bases of the junction left unmatched. The CDR3 reads CASRTSGGGEQFF. In nucleotides, the CDR3 is TGTGCCAGCAGAACTAGCGGGGGGGGAGAGCAGTTCTTC.

V gene TRBV27 combines with J gene TRBJ2-2, with TRBD1 as a possible D gene (7 bases). From germline, CDR1 is MNHEY and CDR2 SMNVEV (reference sequence). V lost 6 bases to trimming and J lost 5 bases, with 13 bases between them. This CDR3 has 14 amino acids. For the CDR3, the DNA is TGTGCCAGCAGACCAGGGGGGAGTACCGGGGAGCTGTTTTTT. This gives the protein CASRPGGSTGELFF.

The V gene is TRBV6-5, the J gene TRBJ1-1; no clear D gene. Germline loops: CDR1 MNHEY, CDR2 SVGAGI. The CDR3 runs 13 residues. The ends were cut back, 6 bases at V and 0 bases at J, with 8 bases in the middle. In DNA, the CDR3 is TGTGCCAGCAGCGCTACAGTGAACACTGAAGCTTTCTTT. Translation: CASSATVNTEAFF.

V and J are TRBV5-1 and TRBJ2-5; 10 bases agree with TRBD2. With V trimmed by 3 bases and J by 5 bases, 7 bases remained unmatched. The CDR3 length is 15 residues. Germline values: CDR1 SGHRS, CDR2 YFSETQ. The CDR3 DNA reads TGCGCCAGCAGCTGGGGGACTAGCGATCGGGAGACCCAGTACTTC. The encoded protein is CASSWGTSDRETQYF.

In its sample, this clone was seen a few times. This chain uses TRBV28 with TRBJ2-7, with D possibly being TRBD2 (6 bases). CDR1 is MDHEN, CDR2 SYDVKM, per germline. This CDR3 is built from 14 residues. V was cut by 4 bases and J by 0 bases, with 10 bases left in between. The CDR3 here is CASSSGLLSYEQYF. The CDR3, as DNA: TGTGCCAGCAGTTCGGGACTTCTCTCCTACGAGCAGTACTTC. The full variable domain, in which reference TRBV28 and TRBJ2-7 provide the parts outside the CDR3, is DVKVTQSSRYLVKRTGEKVFLECVQDMDHENMFWYRQDPGLGLRLIYFSYDVKMKEKGDIPEGYSVSREKKERFSLILESASTNQTSMYLCASSSGLLSYEQYFGPGTRLTVT.

The genes are TRBV5-4 and TRBJ2-7, with D possibly matching TRBD1 (5 bases). The CDR3 length is 13 residues. Germline V lookup: CDR1 SGHNT, CDR2 YYREEE (reference sequence). Trimming took 1 base from V and 2 from J, leaving 7 bases between them. CDR3 nucleotide sequence: TGTGCCAGCAGCTTGCCAGGGCCCTACGAGCAGTACTTC. Its translation is CASSLPGPYEQYF. The variable domain in full, with the rest retrieved from reference TRBV5-4 and TRBJ2-7, is ETGVTQSPTHLIKTRGQQVTLRCSSQSGHNTVSWYQQALGQGPQFIFQYYREEENGRGNFPPRFSGLQFPNYSSELNVNALELDDSALYLCASSLPGPYEQYFGPGTRLTVT.

The chain links TRBV11-2 to TRBJ2-5, with D uncertain. Trimming shortened V by 1 base and J by 5 bases, and 5 bases separated the two germline ends. CDR1 is SGHAT, CDR2 FQNNGV, per germline. This CDR3 has 12 residues. CDR3 region: CASSLVAETQYF. The CDR3 DNA is TGTGCCAGCAGCTTAGTAGCTGAGACCCAGTACTTC. Full variable domain (missing parts from reference TRBV11-2 and TRBJ2-5): EAGVAQSPRYKIIEKRQSVAFWCNPISGHATLYWYQQILGQGPKLLIQFQNNGVVDDSQLPKDRFSAERLKGVDSTLKIQPAKLEDSAVYLCASSLVAETQYFGPGTRLLVL.

The chain links TRBV5-5 to TRBJ1-3; D gene uncertain. Trimming left V 1 base short and J 4 bases short, with 9 bases between. Germline loops: CDR1 SGHKS, CDR2 YYEKEE (reference sequence). The CDR3 is 14 residues long. CDR3 in DNA: TGTGCCAGCAGCTTGCGGGGTTCGGGAAACACCATATATTTT. Protein: CASSLRGSGNTIYF.